This T cell receptor beta chain appears in the sequencing data of a study of T cells after yellow fever vaccination. As for the study in general: In the case of low-cell-number fractions, SMART-Seq v4 Ultra Low Input was used for preparation. Overall study results and limits: CD4 and CD8 compartments shared a small share of clonotypes, likely from convergent recombination.

Worth noting for this clonotype: Its target is unknown.

Template switching with 5'RACE generated the TCR cDNA and added a universal primer site and UMIs. Using its own MiXCR run on the 5' RACE reads, TCRdb lists one record per CDR3 protein. The sample yields 500,000 to 650,000 distinct CDR3 sequences, 17% seen once. V lost 1 base, J lost 0 bases, and 10 bases lay in between. This CDR3 region has 14 residues. CDR1 is DFQATT, CDR2 SNEGSKA, per germline (reference sequence). The source is a young man who received the YFV17D yellow fever vaccine. The sample consisted of PBMCs, taken 5 to 6 days after the first yellow fever vaccination. The V and J genes are TRBV20-1 and TRBJ2-7; a weak D match, TRBD2 (6 bases). The CDR3 sequence is CSARGGGSSYEQYV. CDR3 nucleotide sequence: TGCAGTGCTAGAGGAGGAGGGAGCTCCTACGAGCAGTACGTC.